This T cell receptor (beta chain) is from a study of blood T cell repertoires in COVID-19 (dated by TCRdb to the early 2020s). The study in broad terms: Samples from collaborators originated in the United States, Italy and Spain and spanned both the acute and convalescent phases of COVID-19. The samples were drawn from the first 160 participants of the ongoing ImmuneRACE study and from 1,254 subjects provided by 6 global collaborators. The repertoires were released in a freely available public database intended as a resource for research on the immune response to SARS-CoV-2. Subjects who had been exposed to COVID-19, were actively infected with it, or had recovered from it provided the deeply sampled blood TCRbeta repertoires that made up the dataset. A de-identified subject ID, COVID-19 status, age in years and sex were almost always included in the sample metadata. The material from the prospective study consisted of cDNA or gDNA derived from T cells, B-cell-depleted T cells, or PBMCs. Where HLA class I and class II types were available, the types were taken from metadata supplied by the sample provider, not from assay-based typing. Summary of the overall study and its limitations: The quantity of clinical and demographic metadata differed by source and by participant and was supplied without curation.

CDR1 SGHNT and CDR2 YYREEE are derived from the germline V gene (reference sequence). Reading from cysteine to phenylalanine, the CDR3 counts 15 amino acids. Only the CDR3 DNA stays, 45 bases, in frame from base 1. Trimming takes 1 base off V and 0 bases off J; junction bases not matched to a gene: 2. Whole blood was collected in K2EDTA tubes by collaborating institutions according to the institutions' own protocols. For TCRbeta analysis, collaborators shipped samples as frozen whole blood, isolated PBMCs, or DNA extracted from either of those sample types. There are a few counts of this clone. Its recognized antigen is unknown. Base-call qualities are not available, and no considerably larger clone is one nucleotide away. TCRbeta CDR3 regions were amplified from genomic DNA using the immunoSEQ Assay, a bias-controlled multiplex PCR. In the original analysis: The number of nucleated cells in each sample was estimated from the amplification of reference gene primers within the assay. Sequence reads were collapsed and filtered to measure the absolute abundance of every unique TCRbeta CDR3 rearrangement. For each sample, productive Simpson clonality was calculated as the square root of Simpson's diversity index over productive rearrangements. TCRdb's version of the immuneACCESS table is confined to in-frame rearrangements and falls short of the full clone set. An unresolved V gene accounts for under half of the shortfall where checked; the remainder is of unknown origin. The V and J calls and clone size are taken from that table; D and trimming were inferred from the DNA. The sample table shows some 33,000 clones, and around nine tenths are seen once. The ten largest clonotypes hold 2% to 2.5% of the sample.

The sequence derives from a human donor in a cohort sampled during active COVID-19. The chain employs TRBV5-4 and TRBJ1-2; 8 bases in the middle match TRBD1. Sequenced: peripheral blood. The CDR3 region has the sequence CASSLKQGANYGYTF. Here is the DNA: TGTGCCAGCAGCTTGAAACAGGGGGCTAACTATGGCTACACCTTC.